The rows below give T cell receptor beta chains drawn from one sample of a study of early T cells in non-severe SARS-CoV-2 infection. TCRdb analysed the 5' RACE reads with MiXCR anew, one entry per CDR3 protein. The table includes more than 75,000 distinct CDR3 sequences, less than 15% detected once. Sequencing was carried out using whole blood. Receptors were obtained from an adult who was a healthcare worker with PCR-confirmed SARS-CoV-2 infection or an uninfected control (not recorded which). The CDR3 runs from the conserved cysteine through the conserved F or W. The D gene is left open where the match is weak. Clone size, where shown, is once, few, many, or a class for clones that have expanded.

v_call,j_call,clone_size,d_call,cdr3_nt,cdr3_aa
TRBV5-6,TRBJ1-5,NA,NA,TGTGCCAGCAGCGAGGCAGGGGTGCAGCCCCAGCATTTT,CASSEAGVQPQHF
TRBV27,TRBJ1-5,few,NA,TGTGCCAGCAGTTGGACTTCAAGGGGTCAGCCCCAGCATTTT,CASSWTSRGQPQHF
TRBV29-1,TRBJ2-5,NA,NA,TGCAGCGTCGCCTTGGGGGGAGAGACCCAGTACTTC,CSVALGGETQYF
TRBV28,TRBJ2-1,NA,NA,TGTGCCAGCAGGACTCTAGGGCAGAACAATGAGCAGTTCTTC,CASRTLGQNNEQFF
TRBV10-3,TRBJ1-2,few,TRBD1,TGTGCCATCAGTGAAACAGGGGACTATGGCTACACCTTC,CAISETGDYGYTF
TRBV28,TRBJ2-4,many,NA,TGTGCCAGCAGCCCCAACAGACAGCTAGCCAAAAACATTCAGTACTTC,CASSPNRQLAKNIQYF
TRBV7-2,TRBJ2-1,many,NA,TGTGCCAGCAGCCCAGTTGGGAGCTACAATGAGCAGTTCTTC,CASSPVGSYNEQFF
TRBV5-1,TRBJ1-3,many,NA,TGCGCCAGCAGGTCACAAGGCTCTGGAAACACCATATATTTT,CASRSQGSGNTIYF
TRBV6-5,TRBJ2-1,few,NA,TGTGCCAGCAGTTACTCCCGACTGGTAGCTCTGGGGAATGAGCAGTTCTTC,CASSYSRLVALGNEQFF
TRBV5-1,TRBJ2-3,NA,NA,TGCGCCAGCAGTTGGACGGAAACAGATACGCAGTATTTT,CASSWTETDTQYF
TRBV29-1,TRBJ1-2,NA,TRBD1,TGCAGCGCTGGACAGGGGTCCCATAACTATGGCTACACCTTC,CSAGQGSHNYGYTF
TRBV18,TRBJ1-1,NA,NA,TGTGCCAGCTCACCAGTCCAGATGAACACTGAAGCTTTCTTT,CASSPVQMNTEAFF
TRBV9,TRBJ2-3,NA,NA,TGTGCCAGCAGCGTAGTAAGCACAGATACGCAGTATTTT,CASSVVSTDTQYF
TRBV20-1,TRBJ1-1,NA,NA,TGCAGTGCTAGCCGCAAGATATTACAACGCACTGAAGCTTTCTTT,CSASRKILQRTEAFF
TRBV6-5,TRBJ1-1,once,NA,TGTGCCAGCAGTTTCAATTTTTTGAACACTGAAGCTTTCTTT,CASSFNFLNTEAFF
TRBV20-1,TRBJ2-1,NA,TRBD2,TGCAGTGCTAGAGATAGGCGGGGGGAAGACAATGAGCAGTTCTTC,CSARDRRGEDNEQFF
TRBV7-9,TRBJ2-7,few,TRBD1,TGTGCCAGCAGCTTATCGGCCAGGGGGAACGAGCAGTACTTC,CASSLSARGNEQYF
TRBV6-1,TRBJ1-2,few,NA,TGTGCCAGCAGTGAAAGAGAGGGATACTACGGCTACACCTTC,CASSEREGYYGYTF
TRBV28,TRBJ2-7,few,TRBD2,TGTGCCAGCGAGCTTGCGGGGGGCCGCTACGAGCAGTACTTC,CASELAGGRYEQYF
TRBV7-2,TRBJ1-1,many,NA,TGTGCCAGCAGCTTAGGGGGCGCCTCTGAAGCTTTCTTT,CASSLGGASEAFF
TRBV7-7,TRBJ2-5,NA,NA,TGTGCCAGCAGCCTGGGGGCCTATTCCCAAGAGACCCAGTACTTC,CASSLGAYSQETQYF
TRBV6-4,TRBJ2-7,many,NA,TGTGCCAGCAGTTCGGGAGTAGGTCGACTCTACGAGCAGTACTTC,CASSSGVGRLYEQYF
TRBV3-1,TRBJ2-1,NA,TRBD2,TGTGCCAGCAGCCCTCTGGGACTAGCGGGTGTCAATGAGCAGTTCTTC,CASSPLGLAGVNEQFF
TRBV5-1,TRBJ2-7,many,NA,TGCGCCAGCAGCTTGCCTCACAGCTACGAGCAGTACTTC,CASSLPHSYEQYF
TRBV5-1,TRBJ1-1,NA,NA,TGCGCCAGCAGCTTTTCGAGGAACACTGAAGCTTTCTTT,CASSFSRNTEAFF
TRBV4-1,TRBJ2-3,NA,TRBD2,TGCGCCAGCAGCCCCCCCTCAGGACTAGCGGGAGAAGATACGCAGTATTTT,CASSPPSGLAGEDTQYF
TRBV29-1,TRBJ2-3,few,NA,TGCAGCGCCGAAGTCGGGTTCACAGATACGCAGTATTTT,CSAEVGFTDTQYF
TRBV9,TRBJ2-7,few,NA,TGTGCCAGCAGCGTAGAAGACTTCTACGAGCAGTACTTC,CASSVEDFYEQYF
TRBV18,TRBJ2-7,NA,TRBD1,TGTGCCAGCTCACCAGGGACAGGGGGCTACGAGCAGTACTTC,CASSPGTGGYEQYF
TRBV18,TRBJ2-1,NA,TRBD2,TGTGCCAGCTCACCCAACGGGGGGTCGACCCTTATTTACAATGAGCAGTTCTTC,CASSPNGGSTLIYNEQFF
TRBV5-4,TRBJ2-6,NA,NA,TGTGCCAGCAGCTTGGGTGGAACTGGGGCCAACGTCCTGACTTTC,CASSLGGTGANVLTF
TRBV12-3/TRBV12-4,TRBJ1-3,few,NA,TGTGCCAGCACCTCCAGGGAGACGTCTGGAAACACCATATATTTT,CASTSRETSGNTIYF
TRBV9,TRBJ2-5,many,NA,TGTGCCAGCAGCGGAGGGGGAAGGGCAACAGAGACCCAGTACTTC,CASSGGGRATETQYF
TRBV10-2,TRBJ1-5,NA,TRBD1,TGCGCCAGCGGAGGACAGGGTAATCAACAGCCCCAGCATTTT,CASGGQGNQQPQHF
TRBV20-1,TRBJ2-3,many,TRBD2,TGCAGTGCGACCCGTGGACTAGCGGGGGGGCTTAGCACAGATACGCAGTATTTT,CSATRGLAGGLSTDTQYF
TRBV5-6,TRBJ1-1,few,NA,TGTGCCAGCAGCTTGTGGTCGCTCTTGAACACTGAAGCTTTCTTT,CASSLWSLLNTEAFF
TRBV2,TRBJ1-1,NA,NA,TGTGCCAGCAGTGAGGGAGGGGATCTCACTGAAGCTTTCTTT,CASSEGGDLTEAFF
TRBV25-1,TRBJ1-2,NA,NA,TGTGCCATCCAAATCTCCGGTGGCTACACCTTC,CAIQISGGYTF
TRBV29-1,TRBJ2-6,many,NA,TGCAGCGTTGTGGTAGGCTCAGGGGCCAACGTCCTGACTTTC,CSVVVGSGANVLTF
TRBV6-6,TRBJ1-6,many,TRBD1,TGTGCCAGCAGTTACTCCGGTGGGACAGGGGGTTCACCCCTCCACTTT,CASSYSGGTGGSPLHF
TRBV29-1,TRBJ1-2,NA,TRBD1,TGCAGCGTTATAGAGGGACAGGATGGCTACACCTTC,CSVIEGQDGYTF
TRBV7-3,TRBJ2-1,many,NA,TGTGCCAGCAGCTTCTTGGGGCAAGGACGCGATGAGCAGTTCTTC,CASSFLGQGRDEQFF
TRBV4-1,TRBJ2-1,many,NA,TGCGCCAGCAGCCAAGAACGAGGGTTATACAATGAGCAGTTCTTC,CASSQERGLYNEQFF
TRBV5-1,TRBJ2-1,NA,NA,TGCGCCAGCCTTCTAGCGAACTCCTACAATGAGCAGTTCTTC,CASLLANSYNEQFF
TRBV2,TRBJ1-1,few,TRBD1,TGTGCCAGCAGATTGGACAGGGGGACTGAAGCTTTCTTT,CASRLDRGTEAFF
TRBV6-6,TRBJ1-4,many,NA,TGTGCCAGCACCCCCCGATTCTGGGGGCGAGAGGATGAAAAACTGTTTTTT,CASTPRFWGREDEKLFF
TRBV28,TRBJ2-6,few,TRBD1,TGTGCCAGCAGTTTAGGGGACAGGGTATCTGGGGCCAACGTCCTGACTTTC,CASSLGDRVSGANVLTF
TRBV5-6,TRBJ1-1,many,TRBD1,TGTGCCAGCAGCCTGGGACAGATGAACACTGAAGCTTTCTTT,CASSLGQMNTEAFF
TRBV12-3/TRBV12-4,TRBJ2-1,few,TRBD1,TGTGCCAGCAGCGATACCGGGACAGGGCCCAATGAGCAGTTCTTC,CASSDTGTGPNEQFF